These 27 T cell receptor beta chains were all obtained from the same sample, sequenced in a study of T-cell reconstitution after alpha-beta-depleted transplantation in children. The library targeted TCRbeta and was prepared with unique molecular identifiers. TCRdb analysed the PCR reads with MiXCR anew, one entry per CDR3 protein. The data contain hundreds of thousands of distinct CDR3 sequences, around 12% of them singletons. This sample comprised PBMCs, obtained before TCRalphabeta/CD19-depleted stem cell transplant. The receptors come from a girl aged 2-15 years with congenital amegakaryocytic thrombocytopenia, due to receive a stem cell transplant.

This clonotype was detected ten times or more. V gene TRBV11-2 combines with J gene TRBJ1-6; D not resolved. V lost 8 bases, J lost 7 bases, and 12 bases lay in between. Per the germline V gene, CDR1 is SGHAT and CDR2 is FQNNGV. The CDR3 is made up of 13 amino acids. This chain's CDR3 is CASSRTENSPLHF. CDR3 nucleotides: TGTGCCAGCTCCCGGACGGAAAATTCACCCCTCCACTTT.

This clonotype was detected ten times or more. The V gene is TRBV21-1, the J gene TRBJ2-1; TRBD2, the table's D call, lacks a check against the DNA. TRBV21-1 is an annotated pseudogene. The length of the CDR3 is 19 residues. The CDR3 region is CASSRIGRLAGGWVDEQFF. The CDR3 bases are TGTGCCAGCAGCCGAATCGGGAGACTAGCGGGAGGATGGGTGGATGAGCAGTTCTTC.

This clonotype was seen only a few times. This sequence joins TRBV12-3 or TRBV12-4 and TRBJ2-5; 8 bases map to TRBD2. CDR3 size: 15 residues. The ends lost 4 bases at V and 5 bases at J; junction bases unmatched: 9. The CDR3 DNA sequence: TGTGCCAGCAGTTCTGGGACTAGGGGCCGGGAGACCCAGTACTTC. Translating gives CASSSGTRGRETQYF.

This clonotype appeared many times. The rearrangement uses TRBV15 and TRBJ2-7; no reliable D call. Trimming removed 1 base at V and 2 bases at J, with 9 bases between. The CDR3 runs 14 residues. Germline loops: CDR1 LNHNV, CDR2 YYDKDF (reference sequence). The CDR3 loop reads CATSRGQAPYEQYF. The CDR3 DNA reads TGTGCCACCAGCAGAGGCCAGGCCCCCTACGAGCAGTACTTC.

The chain recombines TRBV10-3 with TRBJ1-2; TRBD1 matches 9 bases. This CDR3 has 17 amino acids. J lost 6 bases, V lost 0 bases, and 11 bases had no gene match. CDR1 ENHRY and CDR2 SYGVKD come from the germline V gene. CDR3 residues: CAISESSPRTGENGYTF. Written as DNA, the CDR3 is TGTGCCATCAGTGAGTCGAGTCCAAGGACAGGGGAAAATGGCTACACCTTC.

The CDR3 coding sequence is TGCAGCGGCAGTATAGCGGGAGCTGGGGAGACCCAGTACTTC. Protein: CSGSIAGAGETQYF. V gene TRBV29-1 combines with J gene TRBJ2-5; 9 bases agree with TRBD2. The germline CDR1 and CDR2 sequences are SQVTM and ANQGSEA. Losses at the gene ends were 7 bases for V and 5 bases for J; bases not matched to a gene: 11. This CDR3 region has 14 residues.

This clonotype was observed at least ten times. The CDR3: CASSLSSGFYEQYF. CDR3 sequence (DNA): TGCGCCAGCAGCTTGTCATCCGGGTTCTACGAGCAGTACTTC. The J gene is TRBJ2-7, the V gene TRBV5-1; D gene uncertain. CDR1 and CDR2 (germline): SGHRS, YFSETQ. The CDR3 spans 14 residues. Trimming pared 1 base from V and 3 bases from J, leaving 11 bases between.

This clonotype was seen repeatedly, ten times or more. The CDR3 DNA reads TGCAGTGCTCGTCCTGGTCCTGACTACGAGCAGTACTTC. Residues: CSARPGPDYEQYF. The V call is TRBV20-1, the J call TRBJ2-7, with no clear D. The CDR3 spans 13 residues. Germline loops: CDR1 DFQATT, CDR2 SNEGSKA (reference sequence). Trimming pared 5 bases from V and 3 bases from J, leaving 14 bases between.

In this sample, this clonotype turned up many times. The chain joins TRBV5-1 to TRBJ2-1; D is undetermined. Germline V CDR1 and CDR2: SGHRS, YFSETQ. The length of the CDR3 is 14 residues. V dropped 6 bases and J dropped 8 bases, with 18 bases sitting between them. The CDR3 coding sequence is TGCGCCAGCACCCATCCCGCCGGCTCGGATGAGCAGTTCTTC. It encodes CASTHPAGSDEQFF. Based on the CDR3 plus reference TRBV5-1 and TRBJ2-1, the full variable domain is KAGVTQTPRYLIKTRGQQVTLSCSPISGHRSVSWYQQTPGQGLQFLFEYFSETQRNKGNFPGRFSGRQFSNSRSEMNVSTLELGDSALYLCASTHPAGSDEQFFGPGTRLTVL.

This clonotype was counted ten times or more. Here the CDR3 DNA reads TGTGCCAGTTCGGATCCAGCGAGGATGAACACTGAAGCTTTCTTT. This encodes CASSDPARMNTEAFF. The rearrangement uses TRBV12-3 or TRBV12-4 and TRBJ1-1; D gene uncertain. This CDR3 contains 15 residues. V was clipped by 9 bases and J by 0 bases, with 17 bases between them.

This clonotype was detected many times. This chain connects TRBV28 to TRBJ2-7; 8 bases line up with TRBD2. This CDR3 has 15 residues. In germline, CDR1 is MDHEN, CDR2 SYDVKM. Trimming removed 2 bases from V and 0 bases from J; junction bases left unmatched: 3. CDR3 DNA sequence: TGTGCCAGCAGTTTACCGAGCGGGAGCTCCTACGAGCAGTACTTC. Translated: CASSLPSGSSYEQYF. Looking up the rest from reference TRBV28 and TRBJ2-7 gives the full variable domain: DVKVTQSSRYLVKRTGEKVFLECVQDMDHENMFWYRQDPGLGLRLIYFSYDVKMKEKGDIPEGYSVSREKKERFSLILESASTNQTSMYLCASSLPSGSSYEQYFGPGTRLTVT.

This clonotype was seen a few times. The V gene is TRBV5-1, the J gene TRBJ2-7; possible D gene TRBD2, 6 bases. The CDR3 covers 14 residues. Trimming pared 1 base from V and 4 bases from J, leaving 12 bases between. The V gene's germline CDR1 is SGHRS and CDR2 YFSETQ. DNA of the CDR3: TGCGCCAGCAGCTTGCGGGGGTCCAATTACGAGCAGTACTTC. Its translation: CASSLRGSNYEQYF.

The chain combines TRBV7-2 with TRBJ2-2, with TRBD2 matching 9 bases. Trimming at V came to 1 base and at J to 2 bases, leaving 5 bases not matched to a gene. Germline V lookup: CDR1 SGHTA, CDR2 FQGNSA. The CDR3 length is 17 residues. The DNA of the CDR3 is TGTGCCAGCAGCTTAGGTAGCGGGAGCCTTAACACCGGGGAGCTGTTTTTT. Amino acids: CASSLGSGSLNTGELFF.

The J gene is TRBJ2-1, the V gene TRBV2, with 10 bases aligning to TRBD2. Germline CDR1 SNHLY, CDR2 FYNNEI. The J segment lost 8 bases and the V segment lost 2 bases, leaving 9 bases of the junction unmatched. The CDR3 runs to 16 residues. The CDR3 here is CASSELASGSGDEQFF. The CDR3 DNA reads as TGTGCCAGCAGTGAACTAGCTAGCGGGAGTGGCGATGAGCAGTTCTTC.

This clonotype was detected many times. V usage is TRBV20-1 and J usage is TRBJ2-2, with D tentatively TRBD2 (5 bases). The CDR3 runs to 16 residues. V lost 0 bases and J lost 6, with 17 bases in between. From germline, CDR1 is DFQATT and CDR2 SNEGSKA (reference sequence). Written as DNA, the CDR3 is TGCAGTGCTAGAGATAGCGCGTCGTTCGACCCCGGGGAGCTGTTTTTT. This gives the protein CSARDSASFDPGELFF.

This clonotype showed up many times. CDR3 coding DNA: TGCAGTGCTAGCGGACCGGACAGGGGTGAGACCCAGTACTTC. Its translation is CSASGPDRGETQYF. The chain links TRBV20-1 to TRBJ2-5; 9 nucleotides align to TRBD1. CDR3 length equals 14 residues. CDR1 DFQATT and CDR2 SNEGSKA come from the germline V gene (reference sequence). Trimming took 3 bases from V and 5 from J; bases not matched to a gene: 7.

The table lists this clonotype with many counts. V usage is TRBV29-1 and J usage is TRBJ2-5, with a tentative D call TRBD1 (5 bases). Germline V gene lookup returns CDR1 SQVTM and CDR2 ANQGSEA. The CDR3 has 13 amino acids. V lost 0 bases to trimming and J lost 4 bases, with 9 bases between them. CDR3 bases: TGCAGCGTTGAAGAAAGGGGTTCAGAGACCCAGTACTTC. As protein: CSVEERGSETQYF.

This chain joins TRBV29-1 and TRBJ2-3; a possible D gene is TRBD1 (5 bases). CDR3 length equals 14 residues. The V gene lost 6 bases and the J gene lost 6 bases, with 19 bases spanning the gap. Germline V gene data show CDR1 as SQVTM and CDR2 as ANQGSEA. This CDR3 reads CSVYAQGPPDTQYF. In nucleotides, the CDR3 is TGCAGCGTATATGCCCAGGGTCCCCCGGATACGCAGTATTTT.

In the case of this clonotype: This may stem from a read error, because a much larger clone lies one nucleotide away. This chain links TRBV5-1 with TRBJ2-2; either TRBD1 or TRBD2 may supply D (6 bases each). This CDR3 is built from 14 residues. CDR1 SGHRS and CDR2 YFSETQ come from the germline V gene. DNA for the CDR3: TGCGCCAGCAGCTTTTACGGGGGCACCGGGGAGCCGTTTTTT. Translation: CASSFYGGTGEPFF.

This clonotype was recorded many times. The V and J genes are TRBV29-1 and TRBJ2-3, with D possibly being TRBD1 or TRBD2 (5 bases each). V lost 3 bases and J lost 6, with 31 bases in between. Per the germline V gene, CDR1 is SQVTM and CDR2 is ANQGSEA. CDR3 length: 19 residues. The CDR3 DNA reads TGCAGCGTTGACGGTAGCGTTTTAATCCCCGGGACGGCCCCTGATACGCAGTATTTT. The encoded protein is CSVDGSVLIPGTAPDTQYF.

This clonotype was counted at least ten times. The V gene is TRBV25-1, the J gene TRBJ2-2; 8 bases are shared with TRBD2. Per germline, CDR1 MGHDK and CDR2 SYGVNS. The CDR3 contains 14 residues. Trimming removed 8 bases from V and 3 bases from J; junction bases left unmatched: 5. The DNA of the CDR3 is TGTGCCAGCGCTAGCGGGTGGGACACCGGGGAGCTGTTTTTT. Translation gives CASASGWDTGELFF.

This clonotype was picked up many times. CDR3 sequence (DNA): TGTGCCAGCAGCGACCGACGAAACACAGATACGCAGTATTTT. Translation: CASSDRRNTDTQYF. The V and J genes are TRBV5-4 and TRBJ2-3; no clear D. V was pared by 4 bases and J by 2 bases, with 11 bases between. The CDR3 is 14 residues long. Germline V gene data show CDR1 as SGHNT and CDR2 as YYREEE (reference sequence).

This clonotype was recorded at least ten times. The chain joins TRBV11-2 to TRBJ1-1; D is unclear. V was clipped by 4 bases and J by 3 bases, with 15 bases between them. Germline-derived CDR1 and CDR2 are SGHAT and FQNNGV. The CDR3 is made up of 15 amino acids. The CDR3 region is CASSSIKGPYTEAFF. Written as DNA, the CDR3 is TGTGCCAGCAGCTCGATAAAGGGTCCGTACACTGAAGCTTTCTTT.

Ten or more counts support this clonotype. V usage is TRBV10-2 and J usage is TRBJ1-2; D is possibly TRBD1 (5 bases). V lost 2 bases to trimming and J lost 6 bases, with 13 bases between them. Germline CDR1 is WSHSY and CDR2 is SAAADI. This CDR3 contains 14 residues. CDR3 sequence reads: CASSETGREDGYTF. CDR3 sequence (DNA): TGCGCCAGCAGTGAGACGGGACGGGAGGATGGCTACACCTTC.

This clonotype was picked up many times. The chain uses TRBV24-1 and TRBJ2-1; D not resolved. CDR1 is KGHDR and CDR2 is SFDVKD in the germline V gene. The V end lost 2 bases, the J end lost 8 bases, and 12 bases lay between the germline ends. The CDR3 is 14 residues long. The DNA for the CDR3 is TGTGCCACCAGTGATTCTCCGACGTTAGATGAGCAGTTCTTC. As protein: CATSDSPTLDEQFF.

This clonotype was counted at least ten times. The chain couples TRBV7-8 to TRBJ1-4; D gene uncertain. This CDR3 region has 14 residues. V lost 5 bases, J lost 0 bases, and 7 bases lay in between. Germline loops: CDR1 SGHVS, CDR2 FQNEAQ. CDR3 DNA: TGTGCCAGCAGCCGCTATGCAACTAATGAAAAACTGTTTTTT. Its translation is CASSRYATNEKLFF.

This clonotype was picked up many times. The genes are TRBV5-1 and TRBJ2-5; unclear D gene. This CDR3 is 14 amino acids long. CDR1 and CDR2 from the germline V gene are SGHRS and YFSETQ. V was clipped by 1 base and J by 2 bases, with 9 bases between them. CDR3 protein: CASSLWSEQETQYF. As DNA, the CDR3 is TGCGCCAGCAGCTTGTGGTCGGAACAAGAGACCCAGTACTTC. Full variable domain (outside the CDR3, taken from reference TRBV5-1 and TRBJ2-5): KAGVTQTPRYLIKTRGQQVTLSCSPISGHRSVSWYQQTPGQGLQFLFEYFSETQRNKGNFPGRFSGRQFSNSRSEMNVSTLELGDSALYLCASSLWSEQETQYFGPGTRLLVL.